This is a list of T cell receptor beta chains from one sample in a study of CD8 T cells in Susac syndrome. TCRdb reprocessed the immunoSEQ multiplex PCR reads via MiXCR and lists one record per CDR3 protein. Of under 200,000 distinct CDR3 sequences listed, approximately 94% are singletons. The sequenced sample consisted of CD4+ T cells from PBMCs. The receptors shown here come from a human donor with Susac syndrome. Both conserved end residues are part of each CDR3. Fields, in order: clone size, V gene, J gene, D gene, CDR3 protein, CDR3 DNA. The D gene is left open where the match is weak. Size is omitted from some rows. Given values are once, few, many or a class for expanded clones.

-	TRBV29-1	TRBJ2-5	-	CSVEAEGGETQYF	TGCAGCGTTGAGGCGGAAGGGGGGGAGACCCAGTACTTC
-	TRBV9	TRBJ2-7	-	CASSVGQLYEQYF	TGTGCCAGCAGCGTAGGACAGCTTTACGAGCAGTACTTC
-	TRBV30	TRBJ1-1	TRBD1	CAWRPKTGWGTEAFF	TGTGCCTGGAGGCCTAAGACAGGGTGGGGCACTGAAGCTTTCTTT
-	TRBV12-3/TRBV12-4	TRBJ1-2	-	CASTPGRTNYGYTF	TGTGCCAGCACTCCGGGACGGACGAACTATGGCTACACCTTC
-	TRBV20-1	TRBJ2-3	-	CSARDPMDTQYF	TGCAGTGCTAGAGACCCCATGGATACGCAGTATTTT
-	TRBV7-2	TRBJ2-5	TRBD2	CASSLDWTSGRKTQYF	TGTGCCAGCAGCCTAGACTGGACTAGCGGTCGCAAGACCCAGTACTTC
-	TRBV2	TRBJ2-7	-	CASSLGQFYEQYF	TGTGCCAGCAGTCTCGGACAGTTCTACGAGCAGTACTTC
few	TRBV7-2	TRBJ1-3	-	CASSALNTIYF	TGTGCCAGCAGCGCCCTTAACACCATATATTTT
-	TRBV6-5	TRBJ1-2	-	CASSLTGPRGYTF	TGTGCCAGCAGCCTCACAGGGCCGAGAGGCTACACCTTC
once	TRBV20-1	TRBJ2-1	TRBD2	CSASVAGAPYNEQFF	TGCAGTGCTAGTGTAGCGGGGGCCCCCTACAATGAGCAGTTCTTC
-	TRBV30	TRBJ2-6	TRBD1	CASGQGPSRATGANVLTF	TGTGCCTCGGGACAGGGGCCCTCAAGAGCCACTGGGGCCAACGTCCTGACTTTC
-	TRBV5-4	TRBJ2-3	-	CASSPSGGSTDTQYF	TGTGCCAGCAGCCCCTCTGGGGGGAGCACAGATACGCAGTATTTT
-	TRBV6-6	TRBJ1-4	-	CATFQGATNEKLFF	TGTGCCACGTTCCAGGGAGCAACTAATGAAAAACTGTTTTTT
-	TRBV20-1	TRBJ2-5	TRBD2	CSATTGWLAGGTQYF	TGCAGTGCTACCACAGGGTGGCTAGCGGGGGGTACCCAGTACTTC
few	TRBV5-6	TRBJ2-3	-	CASSLGTSTDTQYF	TGTGCCAGCAGTTTAGGGACTAGCACAGATACGCAGTATTTT
-	TRBV7-3	TRBJ2-1	TRBD1	CASSFGTALNEQFF	TGTGCCAGCAGCTTTGGGACAGCCCTGAATGAGCAGTTCTTC
-	TRBV6-2/TRBV6-3	TRBJ1-2	-	CASTIHLGTDGYTF	TGTGCCAGCACCATACACCTCGGGACGGATGGCTACACCTTC
-	TRBV27	TRBJ1-1	TRBD1	CASSPRLGQGGLKAFF	TGTGCCAGCAGTCCCCGCCTGGGACAGGGTGGCTTAAAAGCTTTCTTT
-	TRBV11-2	TRBJ2-5	-	CASSSASRETQYF	TGTGCCAGCAGCTCCGCCTCAAGAGAGACCCAGTACTTC
-	TRBV11-2	TRBJ1-6	-	CASSRESRGGRRLGSPLHF	TGTGCCAGCAGCCGGGAGAGTCGGGGAGGAAGGAGATTAGGGTCACCCCTCCACTTT
-	TRBV12-3/TRBV12-4	TRBJ2-3	TRBD2	CASSEAWGFRGGSDTQYF	TGTGCCAGCAGTGAAGCCTGGGGTTTCCGGGGGGGATCCGATACGCAGTATTTT
-	TRBV6-5	TRBJ1-5	-	CASSYWNQPQHF	TGTGCCAGCAGTTACTGGAATCAGCCCCAGCATTTT
-	TRBV7-2	TRBJ2-1	-	CASSLALGRSSYNEQFF	TGTGCCAGCAGCTTAGCGCTGGGGCGTAGCTCCTACAATGAGCAGTTCTTC
-	TRBV5-1	TRBJ1-4	-	CASSSQGPTNEKLFF	TGCGCCAGCAGCTCACAGGGCCCTACTAATGAAAAACTGTTTTTT
once	TRBV20-1	TRBJ2-1	-	CSARVIERNEQFF	TGCAGTGCTAGAGTAATTGAAAGGAATGAGCAGTTCTTC
-	TRBV30	TRBJ2-3	-	CAWTPRDTFTDTQYF	TGTGCCTGGACCCCTCGGGACACTTTCACAGATACGCAGTATTTT
once	TRBV3-1	TRBJ1-2	TRBD1	CASSQNRGDGYTF	TGTGCCAGCAGCCAAAACAGGGGGGATGGCTACACCTTC
-	TRBV12-3/TRBV12-4	TRBJ1-1	TRBD1	CASSFQGAAKEAFF	TGTGCCAGCAGTTTCCAGGGGGCAGCTAAAGAAGCTTTCTTT
-	TRBV11-2	TRBJ2-1	-	CASSLDFGNEQFF	TGTGCCAGCAGCTTAGATTTCGGCAATGAGCAGTTCTTC
-	TRBV11-2	TRBJ2-1	TRBD2	CASSLDQRGGEQFF	TGTGCCAGCAGCTTAGATCAGCGGGGGGGTGAGCAGTTCTTC
once	TRBV5-6	TRBJ1-4	TRBD1	CASSHRDSSNEKLFF	TGTGCCAGCAGCCACCGGGACAGCTCTAATGAAAAACTGTTTTTT
-	TRBV30	TRBJ1-1	TRBD1	CAWMNRGDTEAFF	TGTGCCTGGATGAACAGGGGAGACACTGAAGCTTTCTTT
-	TRBV3-1	TRBJ2-7	-	CASSQLLDGYEQYF	TGTGCCAGCAGCCAACTCCTGGACGGGTACGAGCAGTACTTC
-	TRBV20-1	TRBJ1-6	-	CSASSTNNSPLHF	TGCAGTGCTAGTTCGACGAACAATTCACCCCTCCACTTT
-	TRBV11-1	TRBJ2-7	TRBD1	CASSSRDRGSEQYF	TGTGCCAGCAGCTCCCGGGACAGGGGGTCCGAGCAGTACTTC
-	TRBV2	TRBJ2-1	-	CASLLRNEQFF	TGTGCCAGCCTCCTGCGGAATGAGCAGTTCTTC
-	TRBV29-1	TRBJ2-3	-	CSAVVAVGADTQYF	TGCAGCGCTGTCGTCGCGGTGGGGGCAGATACGCAGTATTTT
-	TRBV3-1	TRBJ1-6	TRBD1	CASSHGDRESPLHF	TGTGCCAGCAGCCATGGGGACAGGGAATCACCCCTCCACTTT
once	TRBV10-2	TRBJ1-1	-	CASSAIEKNTEAFF	TGCGCCAGCAGTGCTATCGAGAAGAACACTGAAGCTTTCTTT
-	TRBV6-5	TRBJ1-1	-	CASSFLGIANTEAFF	TGTGCCAGCAGTTTTCTCGGGATAGCGAACACTGAAGCTTTCTTT
once	TRBV30	TRBJ2-5	-	CAWSAGRLQETQYF	TGTGCCTGGAGTGCGGGCAGACTACAAGAGACCCAGTACTTC
-	TRBV6-4	TRBJ2-1	TRBD2	CASRTVAGGPGLFF	TGTGCCAGCAGAACAGTAGCGGGGGGGCCTGGTCTGTTCTTC